This entry lists 30 T cell receptor beta chains sequenced from one sample in a study of early T cells in non-severe SARS-CoV-2 infection. TCRdb reprocessed the 5' RACE reads via MiXCR and lists one record per CDR3 protein. The repertoire has 50,000 to 65,000 distinct CDR3 sequences, around 9% of them found once; the top ten carry approximately 15%. Sequenced: whole blood. These receptor sequences come from an adult who was a healthcare worker with PCR-confirmed SARS-CoV-2 infection or an uninfected control (not recorded which).

The rearrangement uses TRBV10-3 and TRBJ2-7; D remains ambiguous. Trimming pared 10 bases from V and 1 base from J, leaving 17 bases between. The germline V gene has CDR1 ENHRY and CDR2 SYGVKD. The CDR3 covers 14 residues. CDR3: CATLSGPQSYEQYF. The CDR3 DNA follows: TGTGCCACCCTATCAGGACCACAATCCTACGAGCAGTACTTC.

The rearrangement uses TRBV28 and TRBJ1-2; D possibly corresponds to TRBD1 (5 bases). V was clipped by 6 bases and J by 4 bases, with 9 bases between them. There are 12 residues in the CDR3. Germline CDR1 and CDR2: MDHEN and SYDVKM. CDR3: CASRQQVYGYTF. The CDR3 DNA reads TGTGCCAGCAGGCAACAGGTCTATGGCTACACCTTC.

The table lists this clonotype with many counts. The V and J genes are TRBV6-5 and TRBJ2-3, with TRBD2 as a possible D gene (6 bases). V was clipped by 4 bases and J by 6 bases, with 14 bases between them. The V gene's germline CDR1 is MNHEY and CDR2 SVGAGI. This CDR3 is 14 amino acids long. The CDR3 protein is CASSSYRGLDTQYF. The CDR3 DNA sequence: TGTGCCAGCAGTTCATATCGGGGGTTGGATACGCAGTATTTT.

V gene TRBV6-2 or TRBV6-3 combines with J gene TRBJ2-5; no clear D gene. With 6 bases removed from V and 2 bases from J, the gap between germline ends came to 13 bases. The CDR3 length is 14 residues. CDR1 and CDR2 from the germline V gene are MNHEY and SVGEGT. CDR3 sequence: CASSSGILQETQYF. CDR3 bases: TGTGCCAGCAGCTCCGGAATACTACAAGAGACCCAGTACTTC.

The chain links TRBV7-3 to TRBJ2-1; D is possibly TRBD2 (5 bases). Germline CDR1 and CDR2: SGHTA and FQGTGA. The V end lost 2 bases, the J end lost 4 bases, and 12 bases lay between the germline ends. CDR3 length: 15 residues. CDR3 bases: TGTGCCAGCAGCTTACAGTCAGCGGCATACAATGAGCAGTTCTTC. As protein: CASSLQSAAYNEQFF.

This clonotype was recorded at least ten times. J is TRBJ1-3 and V is TRBV7-6, with 10 bases aligning to TRBD1. Germline loops: CDR1 SGHVS, CDR2 FNYEAQ. The CDR3 is 17 residues long. With 4 bases clipped from V and 2 bases from J, the junction kept 8 bases outside the gene matches. CDR3 coding DNA: TGTGCCAGCAGCTACAAACCCGGGACAGGGGCTGGAAACACCATATATTTT. It is translated as CASSYKPGTGAGNTIYF.

This clonotype was seen ten or more times. The chain has TRBV13 and TRBJ2-1; 13 bases line up with TRBD2. This CDR3 has 16 residues. Germline assignment: CDR1 PRHDT and CDR2 FYEKMQ (reference sequence). V lost 5 bases to trimming and J lost 4 bases; unmatched junction nucleotides: 5. CDR3 nucleotides: TGTGCCAGCAGCACGCGGACTAGCGGGAGATACAATGAGCAGTTCTTC. As protein: CASSTRTSGRYNEQFF.

The chain is built from TRBV6-1 and TRBJ2-4, with 12 nucleotides matching TRBD2. This CDR3 region has 17 residues. Germline CDR1 is MNHNS and CDR2 is SASEGT. The junction had 8 bases not matched to a gene; V was cut back by 7 bases and J by 1 base. In nucleotides, the CDR3 is TGTGCCAGCACAGCCGCACTAGCGGGAGGTGCCAAAAACATTCAGTACTTC. It is translated as CASTAALAGGAKNIQYF.

This clonotype was picked up many times. This chain links TRBV6-4 with TRBJ2-2, with a weak D call TRBD1 (5 bases). V shed 0 bases and J shed 7 bases, with 12 bases lying between them. The CDR3 length is 15 residues. CDR1 and CDR2 (germline): MRHNA, SNTAGT. DNA of the CDR3: TGTGCCAGCAGTGACTCCCCATGGGGCGTCGGGGAGCTGTTTTTT. Its translation: CASSDSPWGVGELFF.

This clonotype showed up just a few times. The chain carries TRBV5-1 and TRBJ2-5, with no clear D. The CDR3 consists of 14 residues. The germline V gene has CDR1 SGHRS and CDR2 YFSETQ. The germline V and J ends were trimmed by 4 bases and 5 bases, with 15 bases remaining between them. Written as DNA, the CDR3 is TGCGCCAGCAGCGGCGCAGGAAGGCGGGAGACCCAGTACTTC. As protein: CASSGAGRRETQYF.

This clonotype was seen more than once but under ten times. The chain recombines TRBV9 with TRBJ1-1; 10 positions match TRBD1. Trimming at V came to 0 bases and at J to 4 bases, leaving 9 bases not matched to a gene. The CDR3 extends over 17 amino acids. Germline-derived CDR1 and CDR2 are SGDLS and YYNGEE. CDR3 nucleotide sequence: TGTGCCAGCAGCGTAGCCGGGACAGGGGTTGTCGGCACTGAAGCTTTCTTT. Amino acid sequence: CASSVAGTGVVGTEAFF.

This chain joins TRBV11-2 and TRBJ2-1; D remains ambiguous. Germline loops: CDR1 SGHAT, CDR2 FQNNGV. Trimming took 1 base from V and 8 from J, leaving 3 bases between them. CDR3 size: 11 residues. CDR3 residues: CASSLGYEQFF. The CDR3 DNA reads as TGTGCCAGCAGCTTAGGCTATGAGCAGTTCTTC. The whole variable domain, filled in from reference TRBV11-2 and TRBJ2-1, reads EAGVAQSPRYKIIEKRQSVAFWCNPISGHATLYWYQQILGQGPKLLIQFQNNGVVDDSQLPKDRFSAERLKGVDSTLKIQPAKLEDSAVYLCASSLGYEQFFGPGTRLTVL.

The J gene is TRBJ2-2, the V gene TRBV12-3 or TRBV12-4; D unresolved. V was cut by 8 bases and J by 6 bases, with 10 bases left in between. This CDR3 spans 12 amino acids. CDR3 DNA sequence: TGTGCCAGCGGGGTTTTCTCCGGGGAGCTGTTTTTT. Translated, it gives CASGVFSGELFF.

This clonotype was counted at least ten times. J is TRBJ2-5 and V is TRBV7-3; possible D gene TRBD2, 6 bases. The CDR3 is made up of 14 amino acids. CDR1 and CDR2 from the germline V gene are SGHTA and FQGTGA. V shed 1 base and J shed 3 bases, with 9 bases lying between them. The CDR3 DNA follows: TGTGCCAGCAGCTTAATGGGGGGAGAAGAGACCCAGTACTTC. Its protein is CASSLMGGEETQYF.

At least ten counts were recorded for this clonotype. V usage is TRBV4-2 and J usage is TRBJ2-7; D perhaps matches TRBD2 (5 bases). The CDR3 consists of 14 residues. The germline CDR1 and CDR2 sequences are LGHNA and YNFKEQ. V lost 0 bases, J lost 2 bases, and 8 bases lay in between. CDR3 amino acids: CASSQDSAAYEQYF. In DNA form, the CDR3 reads TGTGCCAGCAGCCAAGATTCAGCGGCCTACGAGCAGTACTTC.

The sample holds many counts of this clonotype. The chain is built from TRBV12-3 or TRBV12-4 and TRBJ2-3, with D unresolved. The CDR3 has 16 residues. V lost 5 bases, J lost 0 bases, and 15 bases lay in between. In DNA, the CDR3 is TGTGCCAGCAGTCCCCCCGGTGGGGTTAGCACAGATACGCAGTATTTT. Translated, it gives CASSPPGGVSTDTQYF.

This clonotype was seen many times. The rearrangement links TRBV4-2 to TRBJ1-5; TRBD1 aligns across 7 bases. The CDR3 has 15 amino acids. Trimming took 1 base from V and 8 from J; bases not matched to a gene: 8. Germline CDR1 LGHNA, CDR2 YNFKEQ. For the CDR3, the DNA is TGTGCCAGCAGCCAAGGGACAGGTCGCATAGAGCCCCAGCATTTT. Encoded protein: CASSQGTGRIEPQHF.

This clonotype was recorded at least ten times. This chain uses TRBV29-1 with TRBJ2-1, with D possibly TRBD2 on 5 matching bases. The germline V and J ends were trimmed by 1 base and 12 bases, with 22 bases remaining between them. The CDR3 runs 15 residues. The V gene's germline CDR1 is SQVTM and CDR2 ANQGSEA. CDR3 in amino acids: CSVEVPGFLKVRQFF. The CDR3 DNA is TGCAGCGTTGAAGTCCCGGGGTTTCTGAAAGTTCGGCAGTTCTTC.

In this sample, this clonotype turned up many times. This chain uses TRBV7-2 with TRBJ1-1; D is possibly TRBD1 (5 bases). V was cut by 1 base and J by 4 bases, with 16 bases left in between. The CDR3 runs to 16 residues. Germline assignment: CDR1 SGHTA and CDR2 FQGNSA. In DNA form, the CDR3 reads TGTGCCAGCAGCTTAGTACAGGTGATGGGTTTCACTGAAGCTTTCTTT. The encoded protein is CASSLVQVMGFTEAFF.

This clonotype was seen at least ten times. The V call is TRBV5-1, the J call TRBJ2-6; D is tentatively TRBD1 or TRBD2 (6 bases each). The CDR3 has 17 amino acids. In germline, CDR1 is SGHRS, CDR2 YFSETQ. V lost 4 bases, J lost 0 bases, and 14 bases lay in between. CDR3 amino acids: CASSAGHAISGANVLTF. The DNA of the CDR3 is TGCGCCAGCAGCGCGGGACACGCGATCTCTGGGGCCAACGTCCTGACTTTC.

This clonotype was picked up a small number of times. The chain employs TRBV20-1 and TRBJ2-3; tentatively, D is TRBD2 (6 bases). This CDR3 is 11 amino acids long. Germline V CDR1 and CDR2: DFQATT, SNEGSKA (reference sequence). Trimming took 5 bases from V and 6 from J, leaving 9 bases between them. In nucleotides, the CDR3 is TGCAGTGCTCCTGGGGGGGATACGCAGTATTTT. It yields the protein CSAPGGDTQYF.

This clonotype was counted only a few times. A read error may produce the germline difference seen at one junction end. This chain links TRBV12-3 or TRBV12-4 with TRBJ1-5, with no clear D. This CDR3 is 15 amino acids long. The CDR3 reads CTSSLGSDSNQPQHF. DNA for the CDR3: TGTACCAGCAGTTTAGGGTCAGATAGCAATCAGCCCCAGCATTTT.

This clonotype was observed at least ten times. The chain combines TRBV11-2 with TRBJ2-2, with TRBD2 matching 8 bases. V lost 6 bases to trimming and J lost 3 bases; unmatched junction nucleotides: 12. CDR1 and CDR2 (germline): SGHAT, FQNNGV. The CDR3 loop spans 17 amino acids. In nucleotides, the CDR3 is TGTGCCAGCAGACGAAGCGGGAGTTCGGCCGACACCGGGGAGCTGTTTTTT. This sequence encodes CASRRSGSSADTGELFF.

This clonotype was detected ten times or more. The chain links TRBV27 to TRBJ2-3; D might be TRBD1 (5 bases). V was cut by 2 bases and J by 2 bases, with 20 bases left in between. The germline gives CDR1 MNHEY, CDR2 SMNVEV (reference sequence). The CDR3 is 18 residues long. The CDR3 DNA is TGTGCCAGCAGTTTAAGGGTCCCCCCCAGGGCACACACAGATACGCAGTATTTT. It codes for CASSLRVPPRAHTDTQYF.

As concerns this clonotype: One base away lies a much larger clone, so this may be a sequencing read error. The gene calls are TRBV12-5 and TRBJ2-1; tentatively, D is TRBD2 (5 bases). Germline CDR1 is LGHNT and CDR2 is FRNRAP. The CDR3 totals 15 residues. V lost 7 bases and J lost 6, with 19 bases in between. The CDR3 loop reads CASAASGGLFNEQFF. CDR3 coding DNA: TGTGCTAGTGCCGCCAGTGGCGGGCTCTTCAATGAGCAGTTCTTC.

This clonotype was found a few times. The CDR3 bases are TGCGCCAGCAGCTTGATGTCTCAGAACACTGAAGCTTTCTTT. It specifies CASSLMSQNTEAFF. The chain has TRBV5-1 and TRBJ1-1, with D hard to call. The germline V gene has CDR1 SGHRS and CDR2 YFSETQ. The CDR3 extends over 14 amino acids. V was shortened by 1 base and J by 1 base, with 8 bases between the two germline ends. Supplemented by reference TRBV5-1 and TRBJ1-1, the full variable domain reads KAGVTQTPRYLIKTRGQQVTLSCSPISGHRSVSWYQQTPGQGLQFLFEYFSETQRNKGNFPGRFSGRQFSNSRSEMNVSTLELGDSALYLCASSLMSQNTEAFFGQGTRLTVV.

V usage is TRBV29-1 and J usage is TRBJ2-1, with 8 positions matching TRBD2. V dropped 4 bases and J dropped 10; count of bases not matched to a gene: 12. Looked up from germline, CDR1 is SQVTM and CDR2 is ANQGSEA. The CDR3 consists of 14 residues. CDR3 nucleotide sequence: TGCAGCGTTGCCGGGACTAGGACACCGGTGGAGCAGTTCTTC. The encoded protein is CSVAGTRTPVEQFF.

This clonotype was counted between two and nine times. The chain links TRBV12-3 or TRBV12-4 to TRBJ2-7; TRBD2 agrees at 7 bases. Trimming removed 4 bases from V and 4 bases from J; junction bases left unmatched: 7. This CDR3 has 14 amino acids. The CDR3, as DNA: TGTGCCAGCAGTTCCGGGGGGACGCAGTACGAGCAGTACTTC. Translated: CASSSGGTQYEQYF.

This clonotype was seen many times. The chain combines TRBV7-9 with TRBJ1-1; D not certain. CDR3 length: 14 amino acids. CDR1 and CDR2 from the germline V gene are SEHNR and FQNEAQ (reference sequence). V was cut by 2 bases and J by 4 bases, with 11 bases left in between. CDR3 region: CASSLRGVSTEAFF. CDR3 nucleotide sequence: TGTGCCAGCAGCTTACGTGGGGTTAGCACTGAAGCTTTCTTT.

In this sample, this clonotype turned up a few times. CDR3 amino acids: CASSRISLKGNYGYTF. CDR3 in DNA: TGTGCCAGCAGTAGGATCAGTCTCAAGGGGAACTATGGCTACACCTTC. The chain employs TRBV28 and TRBJ1-2, with D possibly being TRBD1 (5 bases). This CDR3 spans 16 amino acids. CDR1 is MDHEN and CDR2 is SYDVKM in the germline V gene. V was trimmed by 5 bases and J by 2 bases, leaving 18 bases between them.